Below, 24 T cell receptor beta chains from the same sample are listed, as sequenced in a study of T-cell reconstitution after alpha-beta-depleted transplantation in children. General study results and limits: The main origin of T-cell counts and diversity one year after transplant was newly produced T cells.

For these TCRs, the target antigens are not known. During its preparation, the TCRbeta library received unique molecular identifiers. Each CDR3 protein gets one entry after TCRdb re-called the PCR reads with MiXCR. The data show around 300,000 distinct CDR3 sequences, about 7.3% seen once. Sequenced here: peripheral blood, sampled 360 days after TCRalphabeta/CD19-depleted stem cell transplant. These receptors all come from a female patient aged 2 to 10 who had a stem cell transplant for Fanconi anemia, so the T cells may come from the graft donor.

At least ten counts were recorded for this clonotype. V usage is TRBV7-9 and J usage is TRBJ2-2, with D perhaps TRBD2 (6 bases). CDR3 length: 17 residues. Trimming shortened V by 5 bases and J by 4 bases, and 20 bases separated the two germline ends. CDR1 and CDR2 (germline): SEHNR, FQNEAQ (reference sequence). The CDR3 bases are TGTGCCAGCAGCCCCTCATTAGCGGAAGTCATCACCGGGGAGCTGTTTTTT. It is translated as CASSPSLAEVITGELFF.

This clonotype was seen more than once but under ten times. This chain uses TRBV4-3 with TRBJ2-3; D not resolved. This CDR3 has 14 residues. Deletions cut 1 base from V and 2 bases from J, with 7 bases between. Germline CDR1 is LGHNA and CDR2 is YSLEER. The CDR3 bases are TGCGCCAGCAGCCAAGGTCACCTCACAGATACGCAGTATTTT. Its protein product is CASSQGHLTDTQYF.

In this sample, this clonotype turned up many times. This chain links TRBV7-6 with TRBJ1-6, with a possible D match to TRBD1 (5 bases). Germline V gene sequence: CDR1 SGHVS, CDR2 FNYEAQ. The CDR3 has 15 amino acids. Trimming took off 1 base at V and 4 bases at J, with 8 bases between the two ends. The DNA for the CDR3 is TGTGCCAGCAGCTTAGGGGGCGCTTATAATTCACCCCTCCACTTT. Translation: CASSLGGAYNSPLHF.

V gene TRBV28 combines with J gene TRBJ1-2; perhaps TRBD1 as D (6 bases). Germline loops: CDR1 MDHEN, CDR2 SYDVKM. V was shortened by 7 bases and J by 4 bases, with 13 bases between the two germline ends. This CDR3 spans 13 amino acids. The CDR3 protein is CASIDRNLYGYTF. As DNA, the CDR3 is TGTGCCAGCATAGACAGGAATCTCTATGGCTACACCTTC.

This clonotype was recorded many times. The chain uses TRBV5-5 and TRBJ2-2; D ambiguous. CDR3 length: 12 residues. The germline V and J ends were trimmed by 4 bases and 4 bases, with 5 bases remaining between them. Germline lookup yields CDR1 SGHKS and CDR2 YYEKEE (reference sequence). Written as DNA, the CDR3 is TGTGCCAGCAGCCCAGCCACCGGGGAGCTGTTTTTT. Amino acid sequence: CASSPATGELFF.

This clonotype was detected many times. The V gene is TRBV13, the J gene TRBJ1-1; D is ambiguous. Germline CDR1 reads PRHDT; CDR2 reads FYEKMQ (reference sequence). The CDR3 extends over 14 amino acids. V lost 2 bases to trimming and J lost 3 bases, with 10 bases between them. CDR3 DNA: TGTGCCAGCAGCTTACGTTTTGAGCACACTGAAGCTTTCTTT. It is translated as CASSLRFEHTEAFF.

This clonotype was observed a single time. This may be a read error: a much more frequent sequence differs by one nucleotide. The chain uses TRBV6-2 or TRBV6-3 and TRBJ1-1; no reliable D call. Germline assignment: CDR1 MNHEY and CDR2 SVGEGT. This CDR3 region has 13 residues. This CDR3 is CASSRTAGTEALF. The CDR3 DNA is TGTGCCAGCAGTAGGACGGCGGGCACTGAAGCTTTATTT.

This clonotype was observed a few times. The rearrangement uses TRBV28 and TRBJ2-7; no clear D gene. The V and J ends lost 7 bases and 0 bases respectively, with 16 bases between them. The CDR3 runs 15 residues. Per germline, CDR1 MDHEN and CDR2 SYDVKM. The CDR3 nucleotides read TGTGCCAGCAATCGCGGTTCGATCATCTCCTACGAGCAGTACTTC. It translates to CASNRGSIISYEQYF.

The chain is built from TRBV2 and TRBJ2-2; 13 bases align to TRBD2. The CDR3 length is 16 residues. The germline CDR1 and CDR2 sequences are SNHLY and FYNNEI. After removal of 5 bases from V and 7 bases from J, the junction contained 7 bases not matched to a gene. The CDR3 nucleotides read TGTGCCAGCAGTTCAACTAGCGGGAGGGCCGGCGGGGAGCTGTTTTTT. Protein sequence: CASSSTSGRAGGELFF.

This clonotype was picked up many times. CDR3 coding DNA: TGTGCCAGCAGTCCCAAGCGGGACCACACAGATACGCAGTATTTT. Protein product: CASSPKRDHTDTQYF. This chain uses TRBV28 with TRBJ2-3; 7 bases are shared with TRBD2. Losses at the gene ends were 5 bases for V and 2 bases for J; bases not matched to a gene: 7. The CDR3 sequence is 15 residues long. CDR1 MDHEN and CDR2 SYDVKM come from the germline V gene.

This clonotype was recorded at least ten times. The CDR3 region has the DNA TGTGCCACCAGTGATCATTTTACAGTGAACACTGAAGCTTTCTTT. Translating gives CATSDHFTVNTEAFF. The chain joins TRBV24-1 to TRBJ1-1; no definite D call. This CDR3 has 15 amino acids. V dropped 3 bases and J dropped 0 bases, with 10 bases sitting between them. Looked up from germline, CDR1 is KGHDR and CDR2 is SFDVKD.

This clonotype was seen ten or more times. This rearrangement joins TRBV12-3 or TRBV12-4 to TRBJ1-2, with unresolved D. With 2 bases removed from V and 4 bases from J, the gap between germline ends came to 14 bases. The CDR3 consists of 15 residues. The CDR3 loop is CASSLTAKGGYGYTF. DNA for the CDR3: TGTGCCAGCAGTTTAACGGCCAAGGGAGGCTATGGCTACACCTTC.

This clonotype was observed a handful of times. J is TRBJ2-5 and V is TRBV25-1, with 7 bases identical to TRBD2. Germline-derived CDR1 and CDR2 are MGHDK and SYGVNS. The CDR3 is 15 amino acids. Germline trimming cut 1 base from V and 2 bases from J; bases unmatched to any gene: 4. CDR3 in DNA: TGTGCCAGCAGTGAATTGGGGGGGTCGCAAGAGACCCAGTACTTC. This codes for CASSELGGSQETQYF.

This clonotype was detected ten times or more. The chain has TRBV10-3 and TRBJ2-3; 7 bases fit TRBD2. With 10 bases clipped from V and 0 bases from J, the junction kept 19 bases outside the gene matches. Germline CDR1 and CDR2: ENHRY and SYGVKD. CDR3 length: 18 amino acids. For the CDR3, the DNA is TGTGCCACCAAGGGAGTAAGGGGAGCGGGGCATAGCACAGATACGCAGTATTTT. It translates to CATKGVRGAGHSTDTQYF.

The V call is TRBV11-2, the J call TRBJ2-7, with D tentatively TRBD1 (6 bases). The CDR3 length is 14 residues. V was cut by 5 bases and J by 3 bases, with 14 bases left in between. Germline loops: CDR1 SGHAT, CDR2 FQNNGV. The CDR3 DNA reads as TGTGCCAGCAGCCCCGACAGGTTCGGCTACGAGCAGTACTTC. It translates to CASSPDRFGYEQYF.

This clonotype was counted at least ten times. V gene TRBV28 combines with J gene TRBJ2-5; TRBD2 might be the D (6 bases). Deletions cut 7 bases from V and 7 bases from J, with 19 bases between. The CDR3 contains 14 residues. CDR1 and CDR2 from the germline V gene are MDHEN and SYDVKM. The chain's CDR3 is CASTTMGLGGTQYF. CDR3 nucleotides: TGTGCCAGCACTACCATGGGTCTCGGGGGGACCCAGTACTTC.

At least ten counts were recorded for this clonotype. V is TRBV6-1 and J is TRBJ2-7; the D gene is possibly TRBD2 (5 bases). Germline V gene sequence: CDR1 MNHNS, CDR2 SASEGT. V gave up 2 bases and J gave up 0 bases, with 8 bases separating them. The CDR3 spans 14 residues. Here the CDR3 reads CASSEPGNSYEQYF. In DNA, the CDR3 is TGTGCCAGCAGTGAACCGGGGAACTCCTACGAGCAGTACTTC.

This clonotype was seen at least ten times. The V gene is TRBV11-2, the J gene TRBJ2-1; the match to TRBD2 covers 14 bases. The CDR3 contains 18 residues. Germline trimming cut 1 base from V and 5 bases from J; bases unmatched to any gene: 7. Germline values: CDR1 SGHAT, CDR2 FQNNGV. The CDR3 loop is CASSLVGTSGGRDNEQFF. The CDR3 DNA reads TGTGCCAGCAGCTTAGTGGGGACTAGCGGGGGCCGAGACAATGAGCAGTTCTTC.

This clonotype was detected ten times or more. The gene calls are TRBV12-3 or TRBV12-4 and TRBJ2-1; perhaps D is TRBD1 or TRBD2 (6 bases each). The CDR3 totals 15 residues. Trimming left V 7 bases short and J 1 base short, with 14 bases between. CDR3 DNA sequence: TGTGCCAGCACCCAAAAGGGGGGTTCCTACAATGAGCAGTTCTTC. Protein sequence: CASTQKGGSYNEQFF.

With respect to this clonotype: Just one base apart from a much larger clone, this may be a read error. The chain uses TRBV9 and TRBJ2-2; TRBD2 aligns across 11 bases. The CDR3 is made up of 16 amino acids. The germline V gene encodes CDR1 SGDLS and CDR2 YYNGEE. The CDR3 spells CDSSRGLAANTGELFF. CDR3 DNA sequence: TGTGACAGCAGTAGGGGACTAGCGGCGAACACCGGGGAGCTGTTTTTT.

In its sample, this clonotype was seen a few times. The CDR3 region is CASKTKGGGYTF. The CDR3 bases are TGTGCCAGCAAAACCAAGGGCGGTGGCTACACCTTC. The rearrangement uses TRBV3-1 and TRBJ1-2; D remains unclear. V was cut by 7 bases and J by 7 bases, with 13 bases left in between. The germline CDR1 and CDR2 sequences are LGHDT and YNNKEL (reference sequence). The CDR3 is 12 residues long.

This clonotype has more than one count but fewer than ten. This rearrangement joins TRBV5-6 to TRBJ1-5, with 8 nucleotides matching TRBD1. V shed 5 bases, J shed 2 bases, and the junction held 12 bases outside the gene matches. The germline V gene has CDR1 SGHDT and CDR2 YYEEEE. The CDR3 spans 17 residues. The CDR3 protein is CASSSMTGDLGNQPQHF. In DNA, the CDR3 is TGTGCCAGCAGTAGTATGACAGGGGATTTAGGCAATCAGCCCCAGCATTTT.

This clonotype was detected only a few times. This chain uses TRBV3-1 with TRBJ2-5; maybe TRBD1 (6 bases). Trimming removed 3 bases from V and 5 bases from J, with 10 bases in between. Per the germline V gene, CDR1 is LGHDT and CDR2 is YNNKEL (reference sequence). CDR3 length: 13 amino acids. The CDR3 sequence: CASSHNTGETQYF. In DNA form, the CDR3 reads TGTGCCAGCAGCCATAATACAGGGGAGACCCAGTACTTC.

V and J are TRBV28 and TRBJ1-1; D gene uncertain. The germline V gene encodes CDR1 MDHEN and CDR2 SYDVKM. The V and J ends lost 3 bases and 7 bases respectively, with 6 bases between them. The CDR3 length is 11 residues. The CDR3 nucleotides read TGTGCCAGCAGTTTCGCGAGTGAAGCTTTCTTT. This gives the protein CASSFASEAFF.